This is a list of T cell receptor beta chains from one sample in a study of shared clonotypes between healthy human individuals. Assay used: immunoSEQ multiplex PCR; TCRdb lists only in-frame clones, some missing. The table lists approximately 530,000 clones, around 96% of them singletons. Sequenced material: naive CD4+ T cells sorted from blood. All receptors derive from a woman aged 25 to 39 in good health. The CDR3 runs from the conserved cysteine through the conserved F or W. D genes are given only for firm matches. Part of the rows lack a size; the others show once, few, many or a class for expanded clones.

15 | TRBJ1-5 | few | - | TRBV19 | TGTGCCAGTAGTATAGGCCCCCAGGGGTATCAGCCCCAGCATTTT | CASSIGPQGYQPQHF
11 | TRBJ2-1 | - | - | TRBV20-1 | TGCAGTGCCAGCGTCAGTGAAAGTACGTTCTTC | CSASVSESTFF
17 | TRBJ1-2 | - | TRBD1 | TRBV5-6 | TGTGCCAGCAGCTTGTGGGTAGGGGGCTTCATACGGGTTGGCTACACCTTC | CASSLWVGGFIRVGYTF
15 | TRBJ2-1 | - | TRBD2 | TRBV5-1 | TGCGCCAGCAGCTTGGAGTCTAGCGGCTACAATGAGCAGTTCTTC | CASSLESSGYNEQFF
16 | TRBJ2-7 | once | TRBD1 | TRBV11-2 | TGTGCCAGCAGTCGGATCCGGCCAGGGGGCTCCTACGAGCAGTACTTC | CASSRIRPGGSYEQYF
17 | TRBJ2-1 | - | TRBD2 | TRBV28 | TGTGCCAGCAGTTTAGGAAGTTGGACTAGCGGGATCAATGAGCAGTTCTTC | CASSLGSWTSGINEQFF
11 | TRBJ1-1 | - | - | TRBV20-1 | TGCAGTGCTGATGCTTACACTGAAGCTTTCTTT | CSADAYTEAFF
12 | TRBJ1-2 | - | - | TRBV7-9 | TGTGCCAGCAGCTTAGGCAACTATGGCTACACCTTC | CASSLGNYGYTF
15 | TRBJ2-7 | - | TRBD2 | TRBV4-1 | TGCGCCAGCAGCTCCAGGCGGGGGAGCTCCTACGAGCAGTACTTC | CASSSRRGSSYEQYF
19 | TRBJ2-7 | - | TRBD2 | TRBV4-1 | TGCGCCAGCAGCCAAAAATGGACTAGCGGGAGGGCGCGGACCTACGAGCAGTACTTC | CASSQKWTSGRARTYEQYF
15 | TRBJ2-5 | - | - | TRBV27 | TGTGCCAGCAGTGGTCATGTACCGGGAACGGAGACCCAGTACTTC | CASSGHVPGTETQYF
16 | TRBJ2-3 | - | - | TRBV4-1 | TGCGCCAGCAGCCAAGGGGGGGGGCGGTTCTTAGATACGCAGTATTTT | CASSQGGGRFLDTQYF
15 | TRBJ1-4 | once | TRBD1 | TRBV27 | TGTGCCAGCAGTATGACAGGGGGCTTTAATGAAAAACTGTTTTTT | CASSMTGGFNEKLFF
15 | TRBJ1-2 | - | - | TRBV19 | TGTGCCAGTAGTATTACCGGAACAGCTAACTATGGCTACACCTTC | CASSITGTANYGYTF
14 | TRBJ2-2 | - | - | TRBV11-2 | TGTGCCAGCAGCTTAGTGTGGAACACCGGGGAGCTGTTTTTT | CASSLVWNTGELFF
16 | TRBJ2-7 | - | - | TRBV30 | TGTGCCTGGAGTGAACCCCGGGTTTCCTACTCCTACGAGCAGTACTTC | CAWSEPRVSYSYEQYF
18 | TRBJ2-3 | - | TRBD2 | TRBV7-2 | TGTGCCAGCAGCTTAGCTATCCTTAGCGGGACATACACAGATACGCAGTATTTT | CASSLAILSGTYTDTQYF
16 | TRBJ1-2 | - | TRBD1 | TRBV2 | TGTGCCAGCAGTAAAGGAAGGGACAGACTTAACTATGGCTACACCTTC | CASSKGRDRLNYGYTF
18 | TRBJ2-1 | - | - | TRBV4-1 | TGCGCCAGCAGCCAAGATAGAATCTACGGACCCCGACAAAATGAGCAGTTCTTC | CASSQDRIYGPRQNEQFF
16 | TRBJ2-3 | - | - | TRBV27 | TGTGCCAGCAGTTTAAGCGTACCTGCCGCGGGGGATACGCAGTATTTT | CASSLSVPAAGDTQYF
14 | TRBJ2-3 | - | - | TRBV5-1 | TGCGCCAGCAGCTTATTCCGGGAAAAAGATACGCAGTATTTT | CASSLFREKDTQYF
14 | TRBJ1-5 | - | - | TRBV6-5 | TGTGCCAGCAGTTCGGGCGATCGTGGTCAGCCCCAGCATTTT | CASSSGDRGQPQHF
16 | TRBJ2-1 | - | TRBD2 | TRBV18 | TGTGCCAGCTCACATACACGAGCGGGAGAAAACAATGAGCAGTTCTTC | CASSHTRAGENNEQFF
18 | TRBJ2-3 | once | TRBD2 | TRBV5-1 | TGCGCCAGCAGCTTTAGGACTAGCGGGAGGGCTAGCACAGATACGCAGTATTTT | CASSFRTSGRASTDTQYF
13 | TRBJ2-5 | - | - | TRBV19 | TGTGCCAGTAGTATAGAGTTGAGGAAGACCCAGTACTTC | CASSIELRKTQYF
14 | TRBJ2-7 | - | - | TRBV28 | TGTGCCAGCCGCCGAGGTCCTAGTTCCTACGAGCAGTACTTC | CASRRGPSSYEQYF
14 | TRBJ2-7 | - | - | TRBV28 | TGTGCCAGCAGTTTTGGGACAAATATCCACGAGCAGTACTTC | CASSFGTNIHEQYF
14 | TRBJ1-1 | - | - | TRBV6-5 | TGTGCCAGCAGTTACCAGGGGCTGAACACTGAAGCTTTCTTT | CASSYQGLNTEAFF
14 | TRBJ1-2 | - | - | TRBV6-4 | TGTGCCAGCAGTATGGGACCGACTGGCTATGGCTACACCTTC | CASSMGPTGYGYTF
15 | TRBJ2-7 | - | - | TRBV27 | TGTGCCAGCAGCAGCCGGGGGCCGTTCGGGGGTGAGCAGTACTTC | CASSSRGPFGGEQYF
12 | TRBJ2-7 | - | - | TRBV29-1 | TGCAGCGCAGGACGAAGCTCCTACGAGCAGTACTTC | CSAGRSSYEQYF
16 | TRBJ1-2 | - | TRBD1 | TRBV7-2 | TGTGCCAGCAGCCCGACAGGGACGGGCGTCAACTATGGCTACACCTTC | CASSPTGTGVNYGYTF
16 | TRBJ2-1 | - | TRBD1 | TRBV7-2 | TGTGCCAGCAGCCCCCGGACAGGGGGCTCCTACAATGAGCAGTTCTTC | CASSPRTGGSYNEQFF
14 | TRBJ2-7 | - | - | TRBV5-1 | TGCGCCAGCAGCGGGGGGGCGGATCCCTACGAGCAGTACTTC | CASSGGADPYEQYF
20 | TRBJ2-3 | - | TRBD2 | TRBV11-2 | TGTGCCAGCAGCTTAGATTGGCGGGCTAGCGGGAGGGCCCCGACAGATACGCAGTATTTT | CASSLDWRASGRAPTDTQYF
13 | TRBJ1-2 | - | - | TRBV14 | TGTGCCAGCAGCCCGAAGGGTCGGATCGGCTACACCTTC | CASSPKGRIGYTF
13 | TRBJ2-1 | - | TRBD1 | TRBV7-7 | TGTGCCAGCAGCCGGGACAGGGGAAATGAGCAGTTCTTC | CASSRDRGNEQFF
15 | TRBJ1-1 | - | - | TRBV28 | TGTGCCAGTGGGCCGGGACACGAGACGAACACTGAAGCTTTCTTT | CASGPGHETNTEAFF
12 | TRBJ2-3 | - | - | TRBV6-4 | TGTGCCAGCAGTGGGGACTCAGATACGCAGTATTTT | CASSGDSDTQYF
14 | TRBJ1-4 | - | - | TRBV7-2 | TGTGCCAGCAGCAACGACGCTCCGTCACAAAAACTGTTTTTT | CASSNDAPSQKLFF
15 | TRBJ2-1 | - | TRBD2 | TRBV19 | TGTGCCAGTAGTATATGGACTAGCGGTTACAATGAGCAGTTCTTC | CASSIWTSGYNEQFF
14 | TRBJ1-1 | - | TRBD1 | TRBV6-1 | TGTGCCAGCAGGGGACAGCTGTGGGACACTGAAGCTTTCTTT | CASRGQLWDTEAFF
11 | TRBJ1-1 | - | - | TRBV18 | TGTGCCAGCCTACTGTCGACTGAAGCTTTCTTT | CASLLSTEAFF
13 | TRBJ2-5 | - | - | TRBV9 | TGTGCCAGCAGCGTAGTGACGGGAGAGACCCAGTACTTC | CASSVVTGETQYF
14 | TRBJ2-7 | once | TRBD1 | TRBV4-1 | TGCGCCAGCAGCCCCGGACAGGCCTCCTACGAGCAGTACTTC | CASSPGQASYEQYF